These 28 T cell receptor beta chains share one sample of origin, sequenced in a study of technical replicates of blood from several donors. The repertoire was sequenced with immunoSEQ multiplex PCR; TCRdb's copy has only in-frame clones and lacks some. Of approximately 70,000 clones detected, approximately 93% appear once; the ten largest clones hold 4.7%. The sequencing input was PBMCs. Receptors were obtained from a human donor in good health. Some clones in this sample may be carry-over from other donors' samples.

The chain couples TRBV6-6 to TRBJ2-1; 10 bases line up with TRBD1. Germline V gene sequence: CDR1 MNHNY, CDR2 SVGAGI (reference sequence). The CDR3 has 13 residues. V gave up 6 bases and J gave up 6 bases; unmatched junction bases: 2. In DNA form, the CDR3 reads TGTGCCAGCAGGGGGACAGGGGTCAATGAGCAGTTCTTC. It is translated as CASRGTGVNEQFF.

The chain has TRBV27 and TRBJ2-7; a possible D gene is TRBD1 (6 bases). In germline, CDR1 is MNHEY, CDR2 SMNVEV (reference sequence). V lost 3 bases and J 2 bases, leaving 20 bases between the germline ends. This CDR3 is 17 amino acids long. Here the CDR3 reads CASSFGPRDKETYEQYF. CDR3 DNA sequence: TGTGCCAGCAGTTTTGGACCCCGGGACAAGGAGACCTACGAGCAGTACTTC.

The table lists this clone with a few counts. The chain is built from TRBV20-1 and TRBJ1-1; no firm D call. The CDR3 totals 11 residues. Germline CDR1 and CDR2: DFQATT and SNEGSKA (reference sequence). V was shortened by 3 bases and J by 2 bases, with 4 bases between the two germline ends. The CDR3 sequence is CSASSNTEAFF. In DNA form, the CDR3 reads TGCAGTGCTAGCAGTAACACTGAAGCTTTCTTT.

The chain uses TRBV5-4 and TRBJ2-7; 7 nucleotides agree with TRBD1. CDR1 SGHNT and CDR2 YYREEE come from the germline V gene (reference sequence). J lost 3 bases, V lost 4 bases, and 4 bases had no gene match. The CDR3 is 13 amino acids. The CDR3 DNA reads as TGTGCCAGCAGCCATGACAGGGACTACGAGCAGTACTTC. The encoded protein is CASSHDRDYEQYF. Looking up the rest from reference TRBV5-4 and TRBJ2-7 gives the full variable domain: ETGVTQSPTHLIKTRGQQVTLRCSSQSGHNTVSWYQQALGQGPQFIFQYYREEENGRGNFPPRFSGLQFPNYSSELNVNALELDDSALYLCASSHDRDYEQYFGPGTRLTVT.

This chain uses TRBV5-1 with TRBJ2-7, with TRBD1 as a possible D gene (6 bases). The V gene's germline CDR1 is SGHRS and CDR2 YFSETQ. CDR3 size: 15 residues. Trimming removed 4 bases at V and 6 bases at J, with 20 bases between. CDR3 coding DNA: TGCGCCAGCAGCCAAGCACAGGGCCGGGTGGGCGAGCAGTACTTC. Translated: CASSQAQGRVGEQYF.

The chain couples TRBV15 to TRBJ1-4; D remains ambiguous. CDR1 and CDR2 (germline): LNHNV, YYDKDF (reference sequence). The CDR3 contains 14 residues. Deletions cut 0 bases from V and 1 base from J, with 3 bases between. The CDR3 reads CATSRDRTNEKLFF. CDR3 in DNA: TGTGCCACCAGCAGAGATAGAACTAATGAAAAACTGTTTTTT. Looking up the rest from reference TRBV15 and TRBJ1-4 gives the full variable domain: DAMVIQNPRYQVTQFGKPVTLSCSQTLNHNVMYWYQQKSSQAPKLLFHYYDKDFNNEADTPDNFQSRRPNTSFCFLDIRSPGLGDTAMYLCATSRDRTNEKLFFGSGTQLSVL.

The chain has TRBV6-1 and TRBJ1-1; D ambiguous. V was shortened by 6 bases and J by 5 bases, with 10 bases between the two germline ends. The CDR3 extends over 12 amino acids. Germline V lookup: CDR1 MNHNS, CDR2 SASEGT. The CDR3 sequence is CASRSYMTEAFF. In DNA, the CDR3 is TGTGCCAGCAGGAGTTATATGACTGAAGCTTTCTTT.

The genes are TRBV6-1 and TRBJ1-3, with a tentative D call TRBD1 (6 bases). Germline V lookup: CDR1 MNHNS, CDR2 SASEGT. The CDR3 sequence is 17 residues long. With 3 bases removed from V and 0 bases from J, the gap between germline ends came to 15 bases. DNA of the CDR3: TGTGCCAGCAGTGACCCAGCAGGGGCCCGCTCTGGAAACACCATATATTTT. It codes for CASSDPAGARSGNTIYF.

This clone has a handful of counts. The rearrangement uses TRBV7-9 and TRBJ2-1; D is perhaps TRBD1 (5 bases). The germline V gene encodes CDR1 SEHNR and CDR2 FQNEAQ (reference sequence). V lost 4 bases and J 4 bases, leaving 14 bases between the germline ends. The CDR3 consists of 15 residues. CDR3 sequence: CASSSPLDRYNEQFF. The CDR3 region has the DNA TGTGCCAGCAGCTCCCCTCTCGACAGATACAATGAGCAGTTCTTC. Supplemented by reference TRBV7-9 and TRBJ2-1, the full variable domain reads DTGVSQNPRHKITKRGQNVTFRCDPISEHNRLYWYRQTLGQGPEFLTYFQNEAQLEKSRLLSDRFSAERPKGSFSTLEIQRTEQGDSAMYLCASSSPLDRYNEQFFGPGTRLTVL.

V usage is TRBV29-1 and J usage is TRBJ2-2, with 15 nucleotides matching TRBD2. Germline CDR1 SQVTM, CDR2 ANQGSEA. V shed 6 bases, J shed 8 bases, and the junction held 13 bases outside the gene matches. This CDR3 has 17 amino acids. CDR3: CSVDGLAGGLKRGELFF. The CDR3 DNA follows: TGCAGCGTCGACGGACTAGCGGGGGGGCTTAAGAGGGGGGAGCTGTTTTTT.

The rearrangement links TRBV27 to TRBJ1-5; 8 nucleotides align to TRBD1. This CDR3 region has 14 residues. Looked up from germline, CDR1 is MNHEY and CDR2 is SMNVEV (reference sequence). V lost 2 bases and J lost 7; bases outside the gene matches: 4. CDR3 sequence: CASSLNRDRQPQHF. The CDR3 DNA reads as TGTGCCAGCAGTTTAAACAGGGACAGGCAGCCCCAGCATTTT.

The chain couples TRBV18 to TRBJ1-1; no clear D gene. Trimming removed 3 bases from V and 0 bases from J, with 11 bases in between. The CDR3 length is 15 residues. Germline values: CDR1 KGHSH, CDR2 LQKENI. The CDR3 sequence is CASSPPEVMNTEAFF. The CDR3, as DNA: TGTGCCAGCTCACCGCCCGAGGTAATGAACACTGAAGCTTTCTTT.

The chain recombines TRBV7-8 with TRBJ2-1; 11 bases are shared with TRBD1. After removal of 4 bases from V and 6 bases from J, the junction contained 5 bases not matched to a gene. There are 15 residues in the CDR3. CDR1 is SGHVS and CDR2 is FQNEAQ in the germline V gene. The CDR3 DNA reads TGTGCCAGCAGCTGGGGGACAGGGGGGATCAATGAGCAGTTCTTC. It yields the protein CASSWGTGGINEQFF.

The V call is TRBV4-3, the J call TRBJ2-3; 7 bases agree with TRBD2. The CDR3 spans 12 residues. After removal of 6 bases from V and 4 bases from J, the junction contained 1 base not matched to a gene. CDR1 is LGHNA and CDR2 is YSLEER in the germline V gene. CDR3 sequence: CASSAGADTQYF. CDR3 sequence (DNA): TGCGCCAGCAGTGCGGGGGCAGATACGCAGTATTTT.

The chain couples TRBV9 to TRBJ1-1, with D hard to call. V was clipped by 1 base and J by 3 bases, with 13 bases between them. Germline CDR1 reads SGDLS; CDR2 reads YYNGEE. CDR3 length: 15 residues. The CDR3 bases are TGTGCCAGCAGCGTACGTCCCAACGGGGACACTGAAGCTTTCTTT. Amino acid sequence: CASSVRPNGDTEAFF.

The V gene is TRBV29-1, the J gene TRBJ1-1, with TRBD1 as a possible D gene (5 bases). The CDR3 runs to 12 residues. The V end was cut by 1 base, the J end by 4 bases, with 7 bases between. Germline CDR1 reads SQVTM; CDR2 reads ANQGSEA. The chain's CDR3 is CSVEGQGTEAFF. In nucleotides, the CDR3 is TGCAGCGTTGAAGGGCAGGGCACTGAAGCTTTCTTT.

The V gene is TRBV11-2, the J gene TRBJ2-5; the match to TRBD2 covers 7 bases. V shed 5 bases and J 6 bases; nucleotides not matched to a gene: 6. This CDR3 contains 13 residues. Germline CDR1 SGHAT, CDR2 FQNNGV. CDR3 sequence: CASSRQGGQTQYF. CDR3 nucleotide sequence: TGTGCCAGCAGCCGGCAGGGAGGGCAGACCCAGTACTTC.

The chain links TRBV7-6 to TRBJ2-6, with 9 bases lining up with TRBD2. The V gene's germline CDR1 is SGHVS and CDR2 FNYEAQ. The CDR3 contains 18 residues. The V gene end was trimmed by 5 bases and the J gene end by 4 bases; junction bases not matched to a gene: 12. The CDR3 nucleotides are TGTGCCAGCAGCGCCATGGCGGGGGGGGGAGGCGGGGCCAACGTCCTGACTTTC. It is translated as CASSAMAGGGGGANVLTF.

V and J are TRBV7-2 and TRBJ2-7; D may be TRBD2 (6 bases). The V and J ends lost 5 bases and 6 bases respectively, with 17 bases between them. There are 14 residues in the CDR3. Germline CDR1 SGHTA, CDR2 FQGNSA. Here the CDR3 DNA reads TGTGCCAGCAGCCCAGGCGGGACTCCAGGCGAGCAGTACTTC. Translation: CASSPGGTPGEQYF.

This clone was seen more than once but under ten times. The J gene is TRBJ2-3, the V gene TRBV6-1, with D tentatively TRBD2 (6 bases). This CDR3 is built from 15 residues. Trimming shortened V by 9 bases and J by 3 bases, and 19 bases separated the two germline ends. Germline-derived CDR1 and CDR2 are MNHNS and SASEGT. CDR3 amino acids: CASPRPGEMTDTQYF. Written as DNA, the CDR3 is TGTGCCAGTCCGAGGCCGGGGGAGATGACAGATACGCAGTATTTT.

The chain uses TRBV9 and TRBJ2-7; the D gene is possibly TRBD1 (5 bases). The CDR3 runs 13 residues. Germline V gives CDR1 SGDLS, CDR2 YYNGEE. V lost 0 bases, J lost 2 bases, and 6 bases lay in between. DNA of the CDR3: TGTGCCAGCAGCGTAGTGGGGCCCTACGAGCAGTACTTC. Translation gives CASSVVGPYEQYF.

This clone was found once. The chain has TRBV19 and TRBJ2-1, with 12 bases lining up with TRBD1. V trimming: 3 bases; J trimming: 8 bases; junction bases outside the gene matches: 5. CDR3 length equals 15 residues. The germline V gene has CDR1 LNHDA and CDR2 SQIVND (reference sequence). CDR3 region: CASSMGTGGLDEQFF. The CDR3 DNA follows: TGTGCCAGTAGTATGGGGACAGGGGGCTTAGATGAGCAGTTCTTC.

A single count supports this clone. The chain recombines TRBV4-2 with TRBJ1-2; perhaps TRBD1 as D (6 bases). CDR1 LGHNA and CDR2 YNFKEQ come from the germline V gene. V gave up 4 bases and J gave up 6 bases, with 15 bases separating them. The CDR3 spans 14 residues. The CDR3 sequence: CASSPGGGADGYTF. The CDR3 nucleotides read TGTGCCAGCAGCCCGGGAGGGGGTGCTGATGGCTACACCTTC.

The chain combines TRBV7-2 with TRBJ2-3; D is possibly TRBD1 (6 bases). The CDR3 sequence is 15 residues long. Trimming shortened V by 4 bases and J by 4 bases, and 15 bases separated the two germline ends. Germline CDR1 is SGHTA and CDR2 is FQGNSA. The CDR3 DNA is TGTGCCAGCAGCTCCGAGCGTCGACAGGCAGATACGCAGTATTTT. This sequence encodes CASSSERRQADTQYF. The variable domain in full, with the rest retrieved from reference TRBV7-2 and TRBJ2-3, is GAGVSQSPSNKVTEKGKDVELRCDPISGHTALYWYRQSLGQGLEFLIYFQGNSAPDKSGLPSDRFSAERTGGSVSTLTIQRTQQEDSAVYLCASSSERRQADTQYFGPGTRLTVL.

The chain uses TRBV4-1 and TRBJ1-4, with 8 bases lining up with TRBD1. The V gene's germline CDR1 is MGHRA and CDR2 YSYEKL. CDR3 length: 15 residues. The ends lost 1 base at V and 8 bases at J; junction bases unmatched: 6. Here the CDR3 reads CASSQVQGVGEKLFF. The CDR3 DNA is TGCGCCAGCAGCCAAGTACAGGGGGTAGGGGAAAAACTGTTTTTT.

This clone appeared once. The chain is built from TRBV7-3 and TRBJ2-1, with a tentative D call TRBD1 (5 bases). The CDR3 consists of 15 residues. The V gene's germline CDR1 is SGHTA and CDR2 FQGTGA. V lost 1 base and J lost 7, with 14 bases in between. The CDR3 DNA follows: TGTGCCAGCAGCTTAATTAGGCAGGGAATAAATGAGCAGTTCTTC. It codes for CASSLIRQGINEQFF.

The V and J genes are TRBV2 and TRBJ1-5; D is unresolved. The germline gives CDR1 SNHLY, CDR2 FYNNEI. The CDR3 has 15 amino acids. V was clipped by 4 bases and J by 0 bases, with 10 bases between them. DNA of the CDR3: TGTGCCAGCAGTGCTAAAAAAGTTAGCAATCAGCCCCAGCATTTT. Protein: CASSAKKVSNQPQHF.

V usage is TRBV7-2 and J usage is TRBJ1-1, with 7 bases lining up with TRBD1. V trimming: 3 bases; J trimming: 4 bases; junction bases outside the gene matches: 8. This CDR3 spans 15 amino acids. Germline values: CDR1 SGHTA, CDR2 FQGNSA. The CDR3 region has the DNA TGTGCCAGCAGCTTCAGTATGGACAGGCGCACTGAAGCTTTCTTT. Its protein product is CASSFSMDRRTEAFF.